This entry features one TCR beta chain sequence. Antigen unknown. This sample stems from a study of cytomegalovirus exposure and HLA in healthy donors. Study background: Most genotyped donors, approximately 81% of some 400, had Caucasian-associated genetic ancestry. Study observations and caveats: The authors judged a highly shared variant cluster likely a sequencing artifact.

This CDR3 spans 13 amino acids. Trimming stripped 4 bases from V and 4 bases from J, with 11 bases between. Germline V lookup: CDR1 LGHNA, CDR2 YSLEER. The PCR was carried out with 60 Vbeta primers and 13 Jbeta primers. Sequencing used immunoSEQ multiplex PCR; TCRdb keeps in-frame clones, though not all of them. The sample lists 130,000 to 150,000 clones; less than 85% were seen once. Sequencing was carried out using PBMCs. V gene TRBV4-3 combines with J gene TRBJ2-7; a weak D match, TRBD2 (6 bases). The TCR sequence derives from a man between 18 and 29 years old in good health and CMV-seropositive. CDR3 DNA: TGCGCCAGCAGCCCTGAGGAGGGGTACGAGCAGTACTTC. Residues: CASSPEEGYEQYF.